One and the same sample provided the 16 T cell receptor beta chains below, sequenced in a study of response to subunit inactivated influenza vaccine. TCRdb re-analysed the RT-PCR reads in MiXCR, keeping a single row per CDR3 protein. The table records roughly 620,000 distinct CDR3 sequences, approximately 10% of them present only once. This sample also belongs to another study, concerning T cells expressing NK-cell markers. That paper notes: The TCR beta cDNA came from 5'RACE template switching with UMIs.

Specimen: PBMCs from blood, collected on the day of vaccination. These receptors originate from a man aged 50 to 60 who received an inactivated influenza vaccine.

The chain combines TRBV7-2 with TRBJ2-4; D gene ambiguous. The CDR3 runs 15 residues. Germline CDR1 SGHTA, CDR2 FQGNSA. With 1 base removed from V and 2 bases from J, the gap between germline ends came to 9 bases. The CDR3 region is CASSLVSDPKNIQYF. CDR3 coding DNA: TGTGCCAGCAGCTTAGTCTCAGACCCCAAAAACATTCAGTACTTC. Supplemented by reference TRBV7-2 and TRBJ2-4, the full variable domain reads GAGVSQSPSNKVTEKGKDVELRCDPISGHTALYWYRQSLGQGLEFLIYFQGNSAPDKSGLPSDRFSAERTGGSVSTLTIQRTQQEDSAVYLCASSLVSDPKNIQYFGAGTRLSVL.

This clonotype was counted a few times. The rearrangement links TRBV7-2 to TRBJ2-3, with 9 nucleotides matching TRBD1. Trimming cost V 6 bases and J 5 bases; bases outside gene matches: 9. Germline V gene data show CDR1 as SGHTA and CDR2 as FQGNSA. This CDR3 has 15 residues. The CDR3 region has the DNA TGTGCCAGCAGGATAACAGGGGGCGCAAGAGATACGCAGTATTTT. Encoded protein: CASRITGGARDTQYF.

This clonotype was seen ten or more times. The chain combines TRBV5-1 with TRBJ2-3; D call uncertain. There are 11 residues in the CDR3. CDR1 and CDR2 from the germline V gene are SGHRS and YFSETQ. V lost 1 base and J lost 5, with 2 bases in between. In nucleotides, the CDR3 is TGCGCCAGCAGCTTGAAAGATACGCAGTATTTT. Encoded protein: CASSLKDTQYF.

The sample holds a few counts of this clonotype. The chain recombines TRBV10-3 with TRBJ2-7; possibly TRBD2 for D (5 bases). The germline gives CDR1 ENHRY, CDR2 SYGVKD. Trimming shortened V by 3 bases and J by 0 bases, and 9 bases separated the two germline ends. This CDR3 spans 14 amino acids. The CDR3 sequence: CAISDLGSSYEQYF. In DNA form, the CDR3 reads TGTGCCATCAGTGACTTGGGGAGCTCCTACGAGCAGTACTTC.

Ten or more counts support this clonotype. The rearrangement links TRBV10-2 to TRBJ2-3; 7 bases match TRBD2. The germline V gene has CDR1 WSHSY and CDR2 SAAADI. The trim removed 8 bases at V and 4 bases at J, leaving 6 bases unmatched. The CDR3 runs to 13 residues. The CDR3 spells CASSGGGADTQYF. The CDR3 DNA is TGCGCCAGCTCGGGGGGAGGGGCAGATACGCAGTATTTT.

Only a few counts were recorded for this clonotype. The chain links TRBV18 to TRBJ2-7; 8 positions match TRBD2. The CDR3 totals 16 residues. CDR1 is KGHSH and CDR2 is LQKENI in the germline V gene. The trim removed 3 bases at V and 0 bases at J, leaving 7 bases unmatched. CDR3 DNA sequence: TGTGCCAGCTCACCTTCTTCCGGGACTAGCTCCTACGAGCAGTACTTC. This gives the protein CASSPSSGTSSYEQYF.

This clonotype was counted at least ten times. V and J are TRBV6-2 or TRBV6-3 and TRBJ1-2; maybe TRBD1 (6 bases). Trimming removed 7 bases at V and 3 bases at J, with 21 bases between. The germline gives CDR1 MNHEY, CDR2 SVGEGT. The CDR3 sequence is 16 residues long. The CDR3 DNA reads as TGTGCCAGCACCTACACCGGACAGAGTTGGGACTATGGCTACACCTTC. Its translation is CASTYTGQSWDYGYTF.

This clonotype came up a few times. V is TRBV7-2 and J is TRBJ2-3, with 11 nucleotides matching TRBD2. This CDR3 is built from 15 residues. After removal of 5 bases from V and 4 bases from J, the junction contained 5 bases not matched to a gene. Germline V gene lookup returns CDR1 SGHTA and CDR2 FQGNSA. CDR3 DNA: TGTGCCAGCAGCATGACTAGCGGGACGTCAGATACGCAGTATTTT. Translating it yields CASSMTSGTSDTQYF.

This clonotype was counted ten times or more. Sequence at one end of the junction differs from germline and may be a read error. V is TRBV3-1 and J is TRBJ2-7; weak D call: TRBD1 (6 bases). Germline V CDR1 and CDR2: LGHDT, YNNKEL (reference sequence). CDR3 length equals 11 residues. The CDR3 loop is CASSQWTAFDF. As DNA, the CDR3 is TGTGCCAGCAGCCAATGGACAGCTTTCGACTTC.

The chain combines TRBV7-9 with TRBJ1-1, with D unresolved. V was shortened by 0 bases and J by 10 bases, with 6 bases between the two germline ends. The CDR3 length is 11 residues. CDR1 is SEHNR and CDR2 is FQNEAQ in the germline V gene (reference sequence). The CDR3 DNA sequence: TGTGCCAGCAGCTTAGCGCATGGAGCTTTCTTT. This encodes CASSLAHGAFF.

Only a few counts were recorded for this clonotype. J is TRBJ2-7 and V is TRBV16, with 8 bases matching TRBD1. The germline gives CDR1 KGHSY, CDR2 FQNENV. The J segment lost 2 bases and the V segment lost 3 bases, leaving 9 bases of the junction unmatched. The CDR3 runs 16 residues. As DNA, the CDR3 is TGTGCCAGCAGCCAGACAGGGGCGCGGAGGGCCTACGAGCAGTACTTC. Translating it yields CASSQTGARRAYEQYF.

In its sample, this clonotype was seen a few times. The rearrangement joins TRBV3-1 to TRBJ2-3; D ambiguous. This CDR3 has 14 residues. CDR1 is LGHDT and CDR2 is YNNKEL in the germline V gene (reference sequence). V was cut by 0 bases and J by 9 bases, with 13 bases left in between. The chain's CDR3 is CASSQDSFLGTQYF. Written as DNA, the CDR3 is TGTGCCAGCAGCCAAGATTCCTTCTTAGGAACGCAGTATTTT.

This clonotype was detected a few times. The J gene is TRBJ2-7, the V gene TRBV30; possible D gene TRBD1, 6 bases. V was clipped by 7 bases and J by 3 bases, with 19 bases between them. The germline V gene has CDR1 GTSNPN and CDR2 SVGIG (reference sequence). This CDR3 has 14 amino acids. The CDR3 sequence is CASDSGTGSYEQYF. CDR3 in DNA: TGTGCCTCCGATTCGGGCACAGGGAGCTACGAGCAGTACTTC.

This clonotype was observed many times. The gene calls are TRBV5-8 and TRBJ1-4; TRBD1 agrees at 8 bases. Germline CDR1 and CDR2: SGHTS and YDEGEE. This CDR3 region has 14 residues. The V segment lost 6 bases and the J segment 6 bases; nucleotides outside the gene matches: 7. The CDR3 nucleotides read TGTGCCAGCACCCAGGGACAGGCGGATGAAAAACTGTTTTTT. This codes for CASTQGQADEKLFF.

This chain joins TRBV7-6 and TRBJ2-3, with 11 bases matching TRBD2. From germline, CDR1 is SGHVS and CDR2 FNYEAQ. The CDR3 has 16 residues. V was clipped by 5 bases and J by 4 bases; unmatched bases: 8. The CDR3: CASSPYLAGGPDTQYF. The CDR3 nucleotides are TGTGCCAGCAGCCCGTATCTAGCGGGGGGACCAGATACGCAGTATTTT.

In this sample, this clonotype turned up a few times. J is TRBJ2-5 and V is TRBV2; D unclear. This CDR3 comprises 14 residues. The V gene lost 4 bases and the J gene lost 1 base, with 10 bases spanning the gap. Germline values: CDR1 SNHLY, CDR2 FYNNEI. CDR3 amino acids: CASSVGPTQETQYF. CDR3 nucleotides: TGTGCCAGCAGTGTTGGTCCTACCCAAGAGACCCAGTACTTC.